Listed below are T cell receptor beta chains from one sample, sequenced in a study of cytomegalovirus exposure and HLA in healthy donors. Sequencing used immunoSEQ multiplex PCR; TCRdb keeps in-frame clones, though not all of them. The repertoire holds under 200,000 clones, with about 73% as singletons. Sequencing input: PBMCs. These receptors originate from a woman aged 40 to 50 in good health and CMV-seronegative. Both conserved end residues are part of each CDR3. The D gene is left open where the match is weak. A row's size may be missing; if present it is once, few, many or a size class.

few TRBJ2-7 TRBD1 TRBV19 14 TGTGCCAGTAGCACACAGGGGGCTTCCTACGAGCAGTACTTC CASSTQGASYEQYF
NA TRBJ2-2 TRBD1 TRBV5-1 15 TGCGCCAGCAGCTTGGGGACAGGCCGGACCGGGGAGCTGTTTTTT CASSLGTGRTGELFF
NA TRBJ2-7 TRBD2 TRBV2 14 TGTGCCAGCAGTTTCAGCGGGGGCCCCTACGAGCAGTACTTC CASSFSGGPYEQYF
NA TRBJ2-1 NA TRBV18 13 TGTGCCAGCTCACGCGGCAGGGACAATGAGCAGTTCTTC CASSRGRDNEQFF
few TRBJ1-1 NA TRBV6-6 14 TGTGCCAGCAGTTTTAGGGGAATGAACACTGAAGCTTTCTTT CASSFRGMNTEAFF
NA TRBJ1-1 NA TRBV16 15 TGTGCCAGCAGCCCGGGGCGGGGGGGCGTGACTGAAGCTTTCTTT CASSPGRGGVTEAFF
NA TRBJ1-5 NA TRBV7-2 14 TGTGCCAGCAGCCCTCTGGGGGCCGAGCAGCCCCAGCATTTT CASSPLGAEQPQHF
NA TRBJ1-6 NA TRBV27 16 TGTGCCAGCAGTTTCACAGAGAGCTCCTATAATTCACCCCTCCACTTT CASSFTESSYNSPLHF
NA TRBJ1-2 NA TRBV7-9 14 TGTGCCAGCAGCTTAGCACAAGTTACGAGGGGCTACACCTTC CASSLAQVTRGYTF
NA TRBJ1-5 NA TRBV6-5 13 TGTGCCAGCCGGGGTATGGGCAATCAGCCCCAGCATTTT CASRGMGNQPQHF
NA TRBJ2-7 NA TRBV7-9 11 TGTGCCAGCAGCTTTAACTTCGAGCAGTACTTC CASSFNFEQYF
NA TRBJ2-7 NA TRBV15 12 TGTGCCACCTCCCAGCGAACCTACGAGCAGTACTTC CATSQRTYEQYF
NA TRBJ2-2 TRBD1 TRBV2 14 TGTGCCAGCTCTGGGGACAGAGTAACCGGGGAGCTGTTTTTT CASSGDRVTGELFF
once TRBJ2-1 TRBD2 TRBV6-5 16 TGTGCCAGCAGTTACTCTCGCGGGGGGGCCAGGAATGAGCAGTTCTTC CASSYSRGGARNEQFF
NA TRBJ1-3 NA TRBV5-1 13 TGCGCCAGCAGGTCTGGCACTGGAAACACCATATATTTT CASRSGTGNTIYF
NA TRBJ1-1 NA TRBV18 15 TGTGCCAGCTCACCGTTACAGGACATGAACACTGAAGCTTTCTTT CASSPLQDMNTEAFF
NA TRBJ2-2 NA TRBV11-1 14 TGTGCCAGCAGCCTCAGACAGGAGGCCGGGGAGCTGTTTTTT CASSLRQEAGELFF
NA TRBJ1-5 NA TRBV5-6 18 TGTGCCAGCAGCTTCTCACGGGGGGTTTGGGAAAGCAATCAGCCCCAGCATTTT CASSFSRGVWESNQPQHF
NA TRBJ2-7 NA TRBV11-2 16 TGTGCCAGCAGCTCAAAGGGGGTTGGCAGGGGCTACGAGCAGTACTTC CASSSKGVGRGYEQYF
NA TRBJ1-3 NA TRBV18 15 TGTGCCAGCTCACCACCGTCCAGGGGAGGAAACACCATATATTTT CASSPPSRGGNTIYF
NA TRBJ1-1 NA TRBV5-6 15 TGTGCCAGCAGCTTATCCGCCAGGCGGAACACTGAAGCTTTCTTT CASSLSARRNTEAFF
NA TRBJ1-5 NA TRBV7-2 15 TGTGCCAGCAGCTTAGGCCAGTATAGCAATCAGCCCCAGCATTTT CASSLGQYSNQPQHF
NA TRBJ1-1 NA TRBV2 12 TGTGCCAGCAGTGAAGAAAGGGGTGAAGCTTTCTTT CASSEERGEAFF
NA TRBJ2-7 TRBD2 TRBV27 16 TGTGCCAGCAGTCCTGGACTAGCGACCGGATCCTACGAGCAGTACTTC CASSPGLATGSYEQYF
NA TRBJ1-1 TRBD1 TRBV5-4 16 TGTGCCAGCAGCTTGGGAGTCCCAGGGGGGAACACTGAAGCTTTCTTT CASSLGVPGGNTEAFF
NA TRBJ2-1 TRBD2 TRBV27 14 TGTGCCAGCAGAGGTACCGGGACTACGGTTGAGCAGTTCTTC CASRGTGTTVEQFF
few TRBJ1-3 NA TRBV5-1 14 TGCGCCAGCAGCTTGAGGAACGCCGCCGGGACACAGGCTTTT CASSLRNAAGTQAF
NA TRBJ2-2 TRBD2 TRBV27 17 TGTGCCAGCAGTTTGGCTAGCGGGGGGGTGTACACCGGGGAGCTGTTTTTT CASSLASGGVYTGELFF
once TRBJ2-2 TRBD1 TRBV10-3 16 TGTGCCATCAGTGAGGCAACAGGGGGCCTCACCGGGGAGCTGTTTTTT CAISEATGGLTGELFF
NA TRBJ1-4 NA TRBV5-1 15 TGCGCCAGCAGCCCGGCGGTCGGGTCTAATGAAAAACTGTTTTTT CASSPAVGSNEKLFF
NA TRBJ2-7 TRBD1 TRBV2 14 TGTGCCAGCAGTGTTGGGACAGGGGGCTCCGAGCAGTACTTC CASSVGTGGSEQYF
NA TRBJ1-2 TRBD1 TRBV18 14 TGTGCCAGCTCGCCCGGACAGGTCCTCTATGGCTACACCTTC CASSPGQVLYGYTF
NA TRBJ2-7 NA TRBV11-2 14 TGTGCCAGCAGCTTTAGCGTTCCGTCCTACGAGCAGTACTTC CASSFSVPSYEQYF
NA TRBJ1-1 NA TRBV29-1 13 TGCAGCGTTGAACAGGGAGGGATAACTGAAGCTTTCTTT CSVEQGGITEAFF
NA TRBJ1-6 TRBD1 TRBV2 15 TGTGCCAGCAGAGGACAGGGGACCCATAATTCACCCCTCCACTTT CASRGQGTHNSPLHF
NA TRBJ2-1 NA TRBV28 14 TGTGCCAGCAGTTTAACGGGGGGCTATAATGAGCAGTTCTTC CASSLTGGYNEQFF
NA TRBJ1-5 NA TRBV11-3 15 TGTGCCAGCAGCTTAGCTGACAGATCAATCAGGCCCCAGCATTTT CASSLADRSIRPQHF
once TRBJ2-1 NA TRBV6-5 13 TGTGCCAGCACCAACAGGGCCTACAATGAGCAGTTCTTC CASTNRAYNEQFF
NA TRBJ1-2 TRBD1 TRBV4-1 17 TGCGCCAGCAGCCCTTACATTCTCAGGGGGCCCTCGGATGGCTACACCTTC CASSPYILRGPSDGYTF
once TRBJ1-2 TRBD1 TRBV28 14 TGTGCCAGCAGGGAGACAGGGACCCAAGATGGCTACACCTTC CASRETGTQDGYTF
NA TRBJ1-1 NA TRBV7-8 12 TGTGCCAGCAGCCCTACCGTAAATGAAGCTTTCTTT CASSPTVNEAFF
few TRBJ1-5 NA TRBV19 14 TGTGCCAGTAGTGTGGACAGAGCCGATCAGCCCCAGCATTTT CASSVDRADQPQHF
NA TRBJ2-4 NA TRBV2 14 TGTGCCAGCAGTGACCGGGACTTCGAAAACATTCAGTACTTC CASSDRDFENIQYF
once TRBJ2-7 TRBD1 TRBV5-1 14 TGCGCCAGCAGCTGGGCGACAGGGTCAAACGAGCAGTACTTC CASSWATGSNEQYF
NA TRBJ2-1 TRBD1 TRBV27 15 TGTGCCAGCAGTCCCCGGGGACAGGCCCACAATGAGCAGTTCTTC CASSPRGQAHNEQFF
NA TRBJ2-3 NA TRBV11-2 16 TGTGCCAGCAGCTCCCCCCGACTAGAGCGCCCAGATACGCAGTATTTT CASSSPRLERPDTQYF
NA TRBJ2-1 NA TRBV5-1 13 TGCGCCAGCAGCTTGGCGGCGGACAATGAGCAGTTCTTC CASSLAADNEQFF
NA TRBJ1-5 NA TRBV18 14 TGTGCCAGCAAGGACGGACATAGCAATCAGCCCCAGCATTTT CASKDGHSNQPQHF
few TRBJ1-6 NA TRBV6-4 13 TGTGCCAGCCGGCGAGAGGCGGATTCACCCCTCCACTTT CASRREADSPLHF
NA TRBJ2-3 NA TRBV9 13 TGTGCCAGCAGCTCCCTACTCCGCGATACGCAGTATTTT CASSSLLRDTQYF
NA TRBJ2-3 TRBD2 TRBV4-1 17 TGCGCCAGCAGCCAAGATAGGCTAGCGGGGGGTACAGATACGCAGTATTTT CASSQDRLAGGTDTQYF
NA TRBJ1-1 NA TRBV13 13 TGTGCCAGCAGCTTTGGACGGGGCACTGAAGCTTTCTTT CASSFGRGTEAFF
NA TRBJ1-1 TRBD1 TRBV5-1 17 TGCGCCAGCAGCTTGGGAGTGGCCGGGACAGGGCTTCCTGAAGCTTTCTTT CASSLGVAGTGLPEAFF
NA TRBJ1-2 NA TRBV2 12 TGTGCCAGCGTTAGGACAGCCTATGGCTACACCTTC CASVRTAYGYTF